The source of this TCR beta chain is a study of PD-1 blockade in classical Hodgkin lymphoma. CDR3 length equals 15 residues. Germline CDR1 reads MNHEY; CDR2 reads SVGAGI. Unmatched junction bases numbered 7, after V lost 2 bases and J lost 7 bases. There was relapse after autologous stem cell transplantation in every patient, and there was variation in brentuximab vedotin exposure. Thawed PBMCs yielded CD4+ T cells through magnetic negative selection. Sequencing was performed with immunoSEQ multiplex PCR; in TCRdb, only in-frame clones are kept and a portion is missing. The data show fewer than 20,000 clones, around 81% seen once.

Sequenced material: CD4+ T cells from blood, taken at baseline. The V and J genes are TRBV6-5 and TRBJ2-7, with 11 bases identical to TRBD1. This sequence was found in a human donor with classical Hodgkin lymphoma. The CDR3: CASSYQGTGGGEQYF. CDR3 in DNA: TGTGCCAGCAGTTACCAGGGGACAGGGGGAGGGGAGCAGTACTTC.